This T cell receptor (beta chain) was obtained from a study of T cells after yellow fever vaccination. Looking at the study overall: SMART-Seq v4 Ultra Low Input handled preparation of low-cell-number fractions.

This CDR3 is built from 14 residues. The ends were cut back, 4 bases at V and 4 bases at J, with 13 bases in the middle. CDR1 is SEHNR, CDR2 FQNEAQ, per germline (reference sequence). TCRdb re-derived calls from the 5' RACE reads in MiXCR, one entry per CDR3 protein. The data hold 500,000 to 650,000 distinct CDR3 sequences, with approximately 13% observed a single time. Findings and limits, study-wide: The study re-detected most primary-vaccination clones after the booster (96% CD4, approximately 88% CD8).

This clonotype appeared a few times. Antigen specificity is unknown. The clonotype was recovered from a man between 25 and 39 years old who received the YFV17D yellow fever vaccine. The chain has TRBV7-9 and TRBJ1-2, with a possible D match to TRBD1 (6 bases). Material: PBMCs, obtained on the day of the yellow fever booster vaccination. The DNA of the CDR3 is TGTGCCAGCAGCTACAAACAGGGTAGCTATGGCTACACCTTC. Its translation is CASSYKQGSYGYTF.